These 32 T cell receptor beta chains were sequenced from one sample in a study of blood T cell repertoires in COVID-19. Data came from immunoSEQ multiplex PCR; TCRdb stores just in-frame clones and leaves some out. Of 130,000 to 150,000 clones listed, around four fifths are singletons. Material for sequencing was peripheral blood. The receptor source for this set is a woman aged 35 to 49 with active or convalescent COVID-19.

This clone has just a few counts. The DNA for the CDR3 is TGTGCCAGCAGCCAGGATGACTCGGGGGGTCCCGGGGAGCTGTTTTTT. Amino acid sequence: CASSQDDSGGPGELFF. V and J are TRBV4-2 and TRBJ2-2; TRBD2 aligns across 7 bases. J gave up 6 bases and V 3 bases, and 10 bases lay outside the gene matches. Germline V gene sequence: CDR1 LGHNA, CDR2 YNFKEQ. The CDR3 is 16 residues long.

To note about this clone: At one of its ends the junction is not consistent with the germline gene, which may arise from a read error. The chain recombines TRBV7-7 with TRBJ2-3, with 12 bases matching TRBD2. Germline-derived CDR1 and CDR2 are SSHAT and FNYEAQ (reference sequence). The CDR3 spans 16 residues. Here the CDR3 DNA reads TGTGCTAGCAGCGACCTAGCGGGGGGGCTGGCAGATACGCAGTATTTT. Translated: CASSDLAGGLADTQYF.

The chain employs TRBV9 and TRBJ2-1, with 9 bases lining up with TRBD2. This CDR3 is built from 15 residues. V lost 3 bases to trimming and J lost 3 bases; unmatched junction nucleotides: 4. Germline lookup yields CDR1 SGDLS and CDR2 YYNGEE. The CDR3 reads CASSGLAARYNEQFF. In DNA, the CDR3 is TGTGCCAGCAGCGGACTAGCGGCCCGCTACAATGAGCAGTTCTTC.

The chain is built from TRBV11-2 and TRBJ1-3, with D maybe TRBD1 (5 bases). CDR1 is SGHAT, CDR2 FQNNGV, per germline. This CDR3 contains 16 residues. Between the trimmed V and J ends, which lost 1 base and 0 bases, there was a span of 10 bases. The CDR3 spells CASSLGGLSSGNTIYF. CDR3 in DNA: TGTGCCAGCAGCTTAGGGGGCCTGAGCTCTGGAAACACCATATATTTT.

The chain uses TRBV9 and TRBJ1-3, with TRBD1 matching 10 bases. CDR1 and CDR2 from the germline V gene are SGDLS and YYNGEE. J was trimmed by 0 bases and V by 3 bases; bases with no gene match: 6. The CDR3 covers 17 residues. The CDR3 here is CASSEGQGMSSGNTIYF. The DNA of the CDR3 is TGTGCCAGCAGCGAGGGACAGGGGATGAGCTCTGGAAACACCATATATTTT.

This chain joins TRBV3-1 (or the pseudogene TRBV3-2) and TRBJ2-1; the D is unclear. Germline lookup yields CDR1 LGHDT and CDR2 YNNKEL (reference sequence). The CDR3 sequence is 18 residues long. Deletions cut 4 bases from V and 9 bases from J, with 28 bases between. This CDR3 reads CASSLRLGPNNPPFEQFF. The CDR3 DNA sequence: TGTGCCAGCAGCCTCCGCCTTGGGCCGAACAATCCCCCATTTGAGCAGTTCTTC.

This chain joins TRBV5-4 and TRBJ2-6; D remains ambiguous. V was clipped by 0 bases and J by 0 bases, with 4 bases between them. The CDR3 totals 15 residues. Germline assignment: CDR1 SGHNT and CDR2 YYREEE (reference sequence). The CDR3 loop is CASSLDFSGANVLTF. CDR3 coding DNA: TGTGCCAGCAGCTTGGACTTCTCTGGGGCCAACGTCCTGACTTTC. Looking up the rest from reference TRBV5-4 and TRBJ2-6 gives the full variable domain: ETGVTQSPTHLIKTRGQQVTLRCSSQSGHNTVSWYQQALGQGPQFIFQYYREEENGRGNFPPRFSGLQFPNYSSELNVNALELDDSALYLCASSLDFSGANVLTFGAGSRLTVL.

The chain has TRBV18 and TRBJ1-6; TRBD1 aligns across 7 bases. The CDR3 is 16 amino acids. Germline-derived CDR1 and CDR2 are KGHSH and LQKENI. V was pared by 2 bases and J by 7 bases, with 8 bases of the junction left unmatched. In nucleotides, the CDR3 is TGTGCCAGCTCACCATCGGCTCAGGGGGGAAATTCACCCCTCCACTTT. It is translated as CASSPSAQGGNSPLHF.

In this sample, this clone turned up once. The CDR3 is CASSYSGQNSGNTIYF. The CDR3 DNA reads TGTGCCAGCAGTTATTCGGGACAGAACTCTGGAAACACCATATATTTT. The chain joins TRBV6-5 to TRBJ1-3, with TRBD1 matching 7 bases. Germline V gene data show CDR1 as MNHEY and CDR2 as SVGAGI. This CDR3 is 16 amino acids long. Trimming at V came to 3 bases and at J to 0 bases, leaving 5 bases not matched to a gene.

The V and J genes are TRBV19 and TRBJ1-1; D is uncertain. V lost 6 bases, J lost 0 bases, and 14 bases lay in between. CDR1 and CDR2 from the germline V gene are LNHDA and SQIVND (reference sequence). This CDR3 is built from 15 residues. The CDR3 region has the DNA TGTGCCAGTAGCCCCCGACTTACTATGAACACTGAAGCTTTCTTT. This codes for CASSPRLTMNTEAFF.

The chain joins TRBV27 to TRBJ2-7; weak D call: TRBD1 (7 bases). CDR1 and CDR2 (germline): MNHEY, SMNVEV (reference sequence). The CDR3 is 15 amino acids. Between the trimmed V and J ends, which lost 3 bases and 2 bases, there was a span of 14 bases. CDR3 in DNA: TGTGCCAGCAGTTTCGTCAGGGGGGCGGCCTACGAGCAGTACTTC. This encodes CASSFVRGAAYEQYF.

This chain uses TRBV5-6 with TRBJ1-6; D is possibly TRBD1 (6 bases). Trimming took off 3 bases at V and 10 bases at J, with 8 bases between the two ends. CDR1 is SGHDT, CDR2 YYEEEE, per germline. The CDR3 is made up of 12 amino acids. CDR3 amino acids: CASSSQGSPLHF. As DNA, the CDR3 is TGTGCCAGCAGCTCACAGGGATCACCCCTCCACTTT.

The gene calls are TRBV4-2 and TRBJ2-4; D remains ambiguous. CDR3 length equals 13 residues. Per the germline V gene, CDR1 is LGHNA and CDR2 is YNFKEQ. V was cut by 5 bases and J by 5 bases, with 10 bases left in between. CDR3 DNA sequence: TGTGCCAGCAGCTTAACCAGTGAAAACATTCAGTACTTC. This gives the protein CASSLTSENIQYF.

For the CDR3, the DNA is TGTGCCAGCAGCTTAGGGAGCGGGAGCTCCTACAATGAGCAGTTCTTC. It specifies CASSLGSGSSYNEQFF. The chain recombines TRBV11-2 with TRBJ2-1; TRBD2 matches 8 bases. The V gene end was trimmed by 1 base and the J gene end by 0 bases; junction bases not matched to a gene: 2. The CDR3 spans 16 residues. The germline gives CDR1 SGHAT, CDR2 FQNNGV.

The J gene is TRBJ1-2, the V gene TRBV29-1; D unresolved. With 1 base removed from V and 14 bases from J, the gap between germline ends came to 5 bases. Germline CDR1 and CDR2: SQVTM and ANQGSEA. CDR3 length equals 8 residues. In DNA, the CDR3 is TGCAGCGTTGAAGTGCGGACCTTC. Amino acids: CSVEVRTF.

This sequence joins TRBV6-2 or TRBV6-3 and TRBJ2-5; 11 bases fit TRBD1. Looked up from germline, CDR1 is MNHEY and CDR2 is SVGEGT. The CDR3 is 16 residues long. Trimming removed 5 bases from V and 7 bases from J; junction bases left unmatched: 12. CDR3 DNA sequence: TGTGCCAGCAGTCCACGGAACCCCGGGACAGGGGGGACCCAGTACTTC. Protein: CASSPRNPGTGGTQYF.

As concerns this clone: The junction departs from the called germline gene at one end, perhaps through a read error. The chain couples TRBV7-9 to TRBJ2-7; a weak D match, TRBD1 (5 bases). The CDR3 loop spans 12 amino acids. CDR1 and CDR2 (germline): SEHNR, FQNEAQ (reference sequence). CDR3 region: CASSLARSRVGF. The CDR3 DNA reads TGTGCCAGCAGCTTAGCGCGGTCCAGGGTGGGCTTC. The full variable domain, with the rest looked up from reference TRBV7-9 and TRBJ2-7, is DTGVSQNPRHKITKRGQNVTFRCDPISEHNRLYWYRQTLGQGPEFLTYFQNEAQLEKSRLLSDRFSAERPKGSFSTLEIQRTEQGDSAMYLCASSLARSRVGFGPGTRLTVT.

This chain links TRBV5-5 with TRBJ1-2; 9 nucleotides align to TRBD1. Germline V CDR1 and CDR2: SGHKS, YYEKEE (reference sequence). The CDR3 length is 15 residues. V was clipped by 1 base and J by 8 bases; unmatched bases: 9. The CDR3 here is CASSLLGTGQRGYTF. The CDR3 coding sequence is TGTGCCAGCAGCTTGCTTGGGACAGGGCAGAGGGGCTACACCTTC.

The chain links TRBV7-9 to TRBJ2-7; D perhaps matches TRBD1 (5 bases). The germline V gene encodes CDR1 SEHNR and CDR2 FQNEAQ (reference sequence). Trimming took off 5 bases at V and 0 bases at J, with 14 bases between the two ends. The CDR3 is 15 amino acids. CDR3 DNA: TGTGCCAGCAGCACAGGCCAGGGCCTCTCCTACGAGCAGTACTTC. Its translation is CASSTGQGLSYEQYF.

The V gene is TRBV24-1, the J gene TRBJ1-2, with D uncertain. Trimming removed 4 bases from V and 8 bases from J, with 10 bases in between. This CDR3 spans 12 amino acids. Germline-derived CDR1 and CDR2 are KGHDR and SFDVKD. The CDR3 DNA sequence: TGTGCCACCAGTGAGCATACTCGGGGCTACACCTTC. Protein: CATSEHTRGYTF.

The V gene is TRBV28, the J gene TRBJ2-5; 11 positions match TRBD1. The CDR3 has 18 amino acids. With V trimmed by 6 bases and J by 6 bases, 18 bases remained unmatched. CDR1 and CDR2 from the germline V gene are MDHEN and SYDVKM. CDR3 sequence: CASSPPSAGTGGFKTQYF. Written as DNA, the CDR3 is TGTGCCAGCAGCCCCCCTTCGGCCGGGACAGGGGGTTTCAAGACCCAGTACTTC.

This clone was recorded only once. The chain recombines TRBV4-3 with TRBJ2-7, with a tentative D call TRBD2 (6 bases). V lost 1 base, J lost 0 bases, and 16 bases lay in between. Germline V gene data show CDR1 as LGHNA and CDR2 as YSLEER. CDR3 length: 17 amino acids. CDR3 in DNA: TGCGCCAGCAGCCAAGTCACCGGGACTTCGAGCTCCTACGAGCAGTACTTC. Amino acids: CASSQVTGTSSSYEQYF.

The chain is built from TRBV7-9 and TRBJ1-4; no clear D gene. V lost 5 bases, J lost 3 bases, and 7 bases lay in between. This CDR3 comprises 13 residues. Germline V gives CDR1 SEHNR, CDR2 FQNEAQ (reference sequence). The CDR3 DNA is TGTGCCAGCAGCAAAGTAGCTAATGAAAAACTGTTTTTT. This translates into CASSKVANEKLFF.

This chain uses TRBV5-1 with TRBJ2-5, with TRBD2 matching over 11 bases. The CDR3 has 18 residues. Losses at the gene ends were 4 bases for V and 1 base for J; bases not matched to a gene: 12. From germline, CDR1 is SGHRS and CDR2 YFSETQ. CDR3 coding DNA: TGCGCCAGCAGCCCGGGGACTAGCGGAGGTACGGGCCAAGAGACCCAGTACTTC. Amino acid sequence: CASSPGTSGGTGQETQYF.

V and J are TRBV15 and TRBJ1-6, with D possibly TRBD1 on 5 matching bases. Trimming pared 4 bases from V and 4 bases from J, leaving 14 bases between. Germline CDR1 reads LNHNV; CDR2 reads YYDKDF (reference sequence). The length of the CDR3 is 16 residues. Written as DNA, the CDR3 is TGTGCCACCAGCACCCTTGGGGCCAGTTATAATTCACCCCTCCACTTT. Encoded protein: CATSTLGASYNSPLHF.

The V call is TRBV30, the J call TRBJ2-5; 9 bases line up with TRBD1. Losses at the gene ends were 5 bases for V and 6 bases for J; bases not matched to a gene: 4. CDR1 and CDR2 from the germline V gene are GTSNPN and SVGIG (reference sequence). This CDR3 has 12 residues. In DNA, the CDR3 is TGTGCCTGGGAGACAGGGGGAAAGACCCAGTACTTC. This gives the protein CAWETGGKTQYF.

This clone is a singleton in its sample. This chain links TRBV29-1 with TRBJ2-3; D is perhaps TRBD2 (5 bases). The ends were cut back, 4 bases at V and 0 bases at J, with 17 bases in the middle. Per germline, CDR1 SQVTM and CDR2 ANQGSEA. The CDR3 is 16 amino acids. DNA of the CDR3: TGCAGCGTTGTGGGCCTACGGGGAACTAGCACAGATACGCAGTATTTT. It yields the protein CSVVGLRGTSTDTQYF.

This rearrangement joins TRBV18 to TRBJ1-3; 8 bases fit TRBD1. The CDR3 is made up of 15 amino acids. Germline V CDR1 and CDR2: KGHSH, LQKENI. Germline trimming cut 4 bases from V and 8 bases from J; bases unmatched to any gene: 10. This chain's CDR3 is CASSLNSGQGDTIYF. DNA of the CDR3: TGTGCCAGCTCACTAAACAGCGGACAGGGAGACACCATATATTTT.

The V call is TRBV10-1, the J call TRBJ2-7; the match to TRBD2 covers 9 bases. There are 16 residues in the CDR3. Germline CDR1 is WNHNN and CDR2 is SYGVQD (reference sequence). The J segment lost 5 bases and the V segment lost 5 bases, leaving 13 bases of the junction unmatched. CDR3 loop: CASSTMRAGGADEQYF. For the CDR3, the DNA is TGCGCCAGCAGTACTATGAGAGCGGGAGGCGCGGACGAGCAGTACTTC.

The V and J genes are TRBV6-5 and TRBJ1-4; a possible D gene is TRBD1 (6 bases). The CDR3 totals 14 residues. From germline, CDR1 is MNHEY and CDR2 SVGAGI. The V gene lost 6 bases and the J gene lost 4 bases, with 12 bases spanning the gap. CDR3: CASSEDSLNEKLFF. In DNA, the CDR3 is TGTGCCAGCAGCGAGGACAGCCTTAATGAAAAACTGTTTTTT.

This chain uses TRBV28 with TRBJ1-1; a possible D gene is TRBD1 (6 bases). This CDR3 is 15 amino acids long. V was clipped by 4 bases and J by 5 bases, with 17 bases between them. From germline, CDR1 is MDHEN and CDR2 SYDVKM. The CDR3 bases are TGTGCCAGCAGTTCACCTAGGGGGGGCGAGACTGAAGCTTTCTTT. This gives the protein CASSSPRGGETEAFF.

The rearrangement uses TRBV19 and TRBJ1-2, with TRBD1 identical over 10 bases. J was trimmed by 7 bases and V by 7 bases; bases with no gene match: 6. Per the germline V gene, CDR1 is LNHDA and CDR2 is SQIVND (reference sequence). CDR3 size: 13 residues. The CDR3 DNA reads as TGTGCCAGTATAGACAGGGGGCTTGGTGGCTACACCTTC. Protein product: CASIDRGLGGYTF.